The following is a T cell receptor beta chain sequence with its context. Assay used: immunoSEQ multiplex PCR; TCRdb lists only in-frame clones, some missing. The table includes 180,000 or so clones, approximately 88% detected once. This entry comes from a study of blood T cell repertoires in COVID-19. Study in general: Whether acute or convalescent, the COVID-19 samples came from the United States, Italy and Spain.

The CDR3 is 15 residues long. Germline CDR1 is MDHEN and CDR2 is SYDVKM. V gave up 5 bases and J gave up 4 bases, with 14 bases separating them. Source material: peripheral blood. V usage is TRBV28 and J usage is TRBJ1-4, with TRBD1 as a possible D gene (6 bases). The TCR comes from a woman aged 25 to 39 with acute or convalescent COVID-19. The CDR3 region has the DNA TGTGCCAGCAGTACGAACAGGGCCGGTAATGAAAAACTGTTTTTT. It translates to CASSTNRAGNEKLFF. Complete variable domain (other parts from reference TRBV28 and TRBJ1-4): DVKVTQSSRYLVKRTGEKVFLECVQDMDHENMFWYRQDPGLGLRLIYFSYDVKMKEKGDIPEGYSVSREKKERFSLILESASTNQTSMYLCASSTNRAGNEKLFFGSGTQLSVL.